A selection of T cell receptor beta chains follows, all from one sample in a study of T cells in Graves' hyperthyroidism and ophthalmopathy. MiXCR was run by TCRdb on the multiplex PCR reads, yielding one entry per CDR3 protein. Among some 600,000 distinct CDR3 sequences listed, 11% to 15% were seen once. The sequenced sample was blood. Receptors originate from a woman aged 25-40 years with Graves' hyperthyroidism that later progressed to Graves' ophthalmopathy. CDR3s include the opening cysteine and the closing phenylalanine or tryptophan. Each record gives: J gene, D gene, clone size, V gene, CDR3 protein, CDR3 DNA. D genes are given only for firm matches. A clone size is listed for some rows: how often the clone was seen (once, few, many), or a class if it is expanded.

TRBJ1-4 | . | . | TRBV11-3 | CASSLGAQGKLFF | TGTGCCAGCAGCTTAGGAGCGCAGGGAAAACTGTTTTTT
TRBJ2-1 | . | many | TRBV19 | CASSLTIAGSNEQFF | TGTGCCAGTAGTCTCACCATTGCGGGAAGTAATGAGCAGTTCTTC
TRBJ1-1 | . | many | TRBV12-3/TRBV12-4 | CASSPTQKTEAFF | TGTGCCAGCAGCCCCACGCAGAAGACTGAAGCTTTCTTT
TRBJ1-6 | TRBD1 | . | TRBV20-1 | CSAEGQHNSPLHF | TGCAGTGCTGAGGGACAGCATAATTCACCCCTCCACTTT
TRBJ2-4 | . | . | TRBV15 | CATSRPAVTKNIQYF | TGTGCCACCAGCAGACCTGCTGTGACCAAAAACATTCAGTACTTC
TRBJ2-6 | . | . | TRBV28 | CASSTGPGANVLTF | TGTGCCAGCAGTACAGGGCCTGGGGCCAACGTCCTGACTTTC
TRBJ2-2 | TRBD1 | many | TRBV2 | CAGGTGATGELFF | TGTGCCGGCGGGACAGGGGCTACCGGGGAGCTGTTTTTT
TRBJ1-3 | TRBD1 | few | TRBV6-2/TRBV6-3 | CASSYSRDRENTIYF | TGTGCCAGCAGTTACTCCCGGGACAGGGAAAACACCATATATTTT
TRBJ2-7 | TRBD2 | many | TRBV12-3/TRBV12-4 | CASSFSASGSSYEQYF | TGTGCCAGCAGTTTTTCGGCTAGCGGAAGCTCCTACGAGCAGTACTTC
TRBJ2-7 | . | many | TRBV19 | CASSIIASNYEQYF | TGTGCCAGTAGTATAATAGCGTCAAACTACGAGCAGTACTTC
TRBJ2-7 | . | . | TRBV29-1 | CSVRTLYEQYF | TGCAGCGTTAGGACTCTCTACGAGCAGTACTTC
TRBJ2-1 | TRBD2 | many | TRBV6-1 | CASSNSGTSGTSRFF | TGTGCCAGCAGTAACTCCGGGACTAGCGGGACGAGCCGGTTCTTC
TRBJ2-7 | . | many | TRBV19 | CASSISGGSSYEQYF | TGTGCCAGTAGTATTAGCGGAGGTAGCTCCTACGAGCAGTACTTC
TRBJ1-2 | . | many | TRBV18 | CASSPLPDYYGYTF | TGTGCCAGCTCACCACTCCCAGATTACTATGGCTACACCTTC
TRBJ2-5 | TRBD2 | many | TRBV13 | CASRAAREKETQYF | TGTGCCAGCAGGGCCGCGCGGGAGAAAGAGACCCAGTACTTC
TRBJ2-5 | TRBD1 | many | TRBV12-3/TRBV12-4 | CASSDRDLSSAQYF | TGTGCCAGCAGTGACAGGGATCTATCTTCGGCCCAGTACTTC
TRBJ1-6 | . | many | TRBV2 | CASSEPGRASPLHF | TGTGCCAGCAGTGAGCCCGGCAGGGCTTCACCCCTCCACTTT
TRBJ2-7 | TRBD2 | many | TRBV28 | CASRPGLAGGHEQYF | TGTGCCAGCAGACCAGGACTAGCGGGAGGCCACGAGCAGTACTTC
TRBJ1-2 | TRBD1 | many | TRBV2 | CASSQGARYGYTF | TGTGCCAGCAGTCAGGGGGCGCGGTATGGCTACACCTTC
TRBJ2-6 | . | many | TRBV27 | CASSLGDFNVLTF | TGTGCCAGCAGTTTAGGGGATTTCAACGTCCTGACTTTC
TRBJ1-2 | TRBD1 | many | TRBV29-1 | CSADPGTGGYGYTF | TGCAGCGCAGACCCCGGGACAGGGGGATATGGCTACACCTTC
TRBJ2-5 | . | few | TRBV4-3 | CASSQNDARGLGETQYF | TGCGCCAGCAGCCAAAATGACGCCCGGGGGTTGGGAGAGACCCAGTACTTC
TRBJ2-5 | . | many | TRBV6-2/TRBV6-3 | CASRYGGSQETQYF | TGTGCCAGCAGATATGGGGGGTCGCAAGAGACCCAGTACTTC
TRBJ1-2 | . | many | TRBV28 | CASTGDGWGYGYTF | TGTGCCAGCACGGGGGACGGCTGGGGATATGGCTACACCTTC
TRBJ1-4 | . | many | TRBV19 | CASSIGGGGALQLFF | TGTGCCAGTAGTATAGGGGGCGGCGGAGCCCTACAACTGTTTTTT
TRBJ1-5 | . | . | TRBV6-1 | CASSEAGEFNQPQHF | TGTGCCAGCAGTGAAGCGGGGGAGTTCAATCAGCCCCAGCATTTT
TRBJ1-5 | TRBD1 | few | TRBV27 | CASSLSTGTNQPQHF | TGTGCCAGCAGTTTATCGACAGGGACCAATCAGCCCCAGCATTTT
TRBJ1-6 | TRBD1 | many | TRBV27 | CASSQGGANSPLHF | TGTGCCAGCAGCCAGGGGGGAGCTAATTCACCCCTCCACTTT
TRBJ1-6 | . | . | TRBV7-9 | CASSSTEVGISPLHF | TGTGCCAGCAGCAGTACGGAGGTGGGAATTTCACCCCTCCACTTT
TRBJ2-1 | TRBD2 | few | TRBV20-1 | CSTNGGAYNEQFF | TGCAGTACGAACGGGGGGGCCTACAATGAGCAGTTCTTC
TRBJ2-7 | . | many | TRBV7-6 | CASTPGVNREQYF | TGTGCCAGCACCCCCGGGGTGAACCGCGAGCAGTACTTC
TRBJ2-3 | TRBD1 | many | TRBV7-3 | CASSLQGAHSNTQYF | TGTGCCAGCAGCTTACAGGGGGCGCATTCAAATACGCAGTATTTT
TRBJ1-2 | . | many | TRBV12-3/TRBV12-4 | CASSGSNYGYTF | TGTGCCAGCAGCGGGTCGAACTATGGCTACACCTTC
TRBJ2-1 | . | . | TRBV20-1 | CSATSGGGGLNEQFF | TGCAGTGCAACGAGTGGGGGAGGCGGCTTGAATGAGCAGTTCTTC
TRBJ1-5 | TRBD1 | . | TRBV30 | CAFGQALNQPQHF | TGTGCCTTTGGACAGGCCCTAAATCAGCCCCAGCATTTT
TRBJ1-1 | . | few | TRBV19 | CASSIGQTDTEAFF | TGTGCCAGTAGTATAGGACAGACGGACACTGAAGCTTTCTTT
TRBJ2-3 | . | many | TRBV2 | CASSTGFRDTQYF | TGTGCCAGCAGTACGGGGTTCCGAGATACGCAGTATTTT
TRBJ2-1 | . | many | TRBV6-1 | CASSLRDGSYNEQFF | TGTGCCAGCAGTCTCCGGGACGGCTCCTACAATGAGCAGTTCTTC
TRBJ2-7 | . | . | TRBV19 | CASSIGPGDYEQYF | TGTGCCAGTAGTATAGGCCCGGGTGACTACGAGCAGTACTTC
TRBJ2-1 | . | many | TRBV11-3 | CASSLEGSSPHNEQFF | TGTGCCAGCAGCTTAGAGGGGAGCTCCCCCCACAATGAGCAGTTCTTC
TRBJ2-1 | TRBD2 | . | TRBV19 | CASRDTSGTASYNEQFF | TGTGCCAGTAGGGACACTAGCGGGACTGCCTCCTACAATGAGCAGTTCTTC
TRBJ2-1 | TRBD2 | few | TRBV6-1 | CASRVPGLAFEQFF | TGTGCCAGCAGAGTACCGGGACTAGCGTTTGAGCAGTTCTTC
TRBJ1-2 | . | few | TRBV18 | CASSSGGPRGYGYTF | TGTGCCAGCTCAAGTGGGGGTCCAAGAGGCTATGGCTACACCTTC
TRBJ1-2 | . | many | TRBV12-3/TRBV12-4 | CATSRQLNYGYTF | TGTGCCACTTCCAGACAGTTAAACTATGGCTACACCTTC
TRBJ2-3 | TRBD2 | many | TRBV9 | CASSLSGTSGSTDTQYF | TGTGCCAGCAGCCTCTCCGGGACTAGCGGGAGTACAGATACGCAGTATTTT
TRBJ2-1 | . | . | TRBV19 | CASSLGARGQFF | TGTGCCAGTAGTCTGGGAGCTAGGGGGCAGTTCTTC
TRBJ1-2 | TRBD1 | many | TRBV27 | CASSLWPQGGMDGYTF | TGTGCCAGCAGTTTGTGGCCCCAGGGGGGGATGGATGGCTACACCTTC
TRBJ2-7 | . | many | TRBV28 | CASSLSGAKGTYEQYF | TGTGCCAGCAGTTTAAGTGGGGCAAAGGGCACCTACGAGCAGTACTTC
TRBJ2-7 | TRBD2 | many | TRBV6-1 | CASRERTGLLAGGFYEQYF | TGTGCCAGCAGAGAGAGGACAGGCCTACTAGCGGGAGGATTCTACGAGCAGTACTTC
TRBJ2-1 | TRBD1 | . | TRBV28 | CASGTGPYNEQFF | TGTGCCAGTGGGACAGGGCCCTACAATGAGCAGTTCTTC
TRBJ1-5 | . | many | TRBV13 | CASSYGAADQPQHF | TGTGCCAGCAGCTACGGGGCGGCAGATCAGCCCCAGCATTTT
TRBJ2-7 | . | few | TRBV4-1 | CASSQAGSGGEQYF | TGCGCCAGCAGCCAAGCCGGCTCCGGCGGCGAGCAGTACTTC
TRBJ2-5 | TRBD2 | . | TRBV5-6 | CASSFGDGRSETQYF | TGTGCCAGCAGCTTTGGGGACGGGAGGTCAGAGACCCAGTACTTC
TRBJ2-2 | TRBD2 | many | TRBV24-1 | CATSAAGLTGELFF | TGTGCCACCAGTGCAGCGGGACTCACCGGGGAGCTGTTTTTT
TRBJ2-5 | . | many | TRBV24-1 | CATSEDSLGETQYF | TGTGCCACCAGTGAGGACAGCCTCGGAGAGACCCAGTACTTC
TRBJ2-2 | . | few | TRBV5-1 | CASSLGGINTGELFF | TGCGCCAGCAGCTTGGGGGGCATTAACACCGGGGAGCTGTTTTTT
TRBJ1-1 | . | many | TRBV28 | CASRLQEDTEAFF | TGTGCCAGCAGACTACAGGAGGACACTGAAGCTTTCTTT
TRBJ2-3 | TRBD1 | many | TRBV14 | CASSQDLHRGPDTQYF | TGTGCCAGCAGCCAAGACCTTCACAGGGGACCAGATACGCAGTATTTT